Only one count was recorded for the clone carrying this TCR beta chain. Its specificity is unknown. Use of 60 Vbeta and 13 Jbeta primers characterized the PCR. Measured with immunoSEQ multiplex PCR; TCRdb has only the in-frame clones, and not every one. Of 160,000 or so clones listed, nearly 80% are singletons. At the time of sampling, donors were nominally healthy, though unrecorded immune exposures were likely. The source of the sample is a study of cytomegalovirus exposure and HLA in healthy donors. General study points: There were some V segments, including TRBV6-2 and TRBV6-3, excluded as indistinguishable. As a later analysis showed, a missense DCLRE1C variant was linked to trimming of TCR beta V- and J-genes. In presence/absence analyses, roughly uniform sequencing depth across donors was assumed.

Germline CDR1 and CDR2: SEHNR and FQNEAQ (reference sequence). The CDR3 contains 12 residues. V lost 1 base, J lost 6 bases, and 7 bases lay in between. This receptor was taken from a man aged 35 to 55 in good health and CMV-seropositive. The V call is TRBV7-9, the J call TRBJ2-7; D not certain. Sequenced material: PBMCs. In nucleotides, the CDR3 is TGTGCCAGCAGCTTAGTATCGGTCGAGCAGTACTTC. Its translation: CASSLVSVEQYF.